This TCR beta chain stems from a study of blood T cells in healthy people across ages (dated by TCRdb to 2013 to 2016). Study-wide context: In model experiments, template switching captured about one uniquely barcoded TCR beta cDNA molecule for every two T cells. The study measured age-related changes in TCR beta repertoire diversity using deep sequencing normalized with unique cDNA molecular identifiers. The donors were split into four age groups: young (average roughly 15 years), middle-aged (more than 35), aged (more than 60) and long-lived (approximately 80). Donors of different ages were randomly distributed across sequencing lanes to avoid experimental bias. Two additional independent replicas of 1 million unique cDNA reads from the same blood draw were analyzed for two donors (one aged 18 to 29 and one aged 80 or older). Paper-wide results and their limitations: Conclusive comparison of naive and antigen-experienced compartments was prevented by the profiling of bulk unsorted PBMCs. Compared with the aged group, the long-lived group had more naive CD4+ T cells, fewer expanded clones and increased TCR diversity, a pattern suggesting age selection. Observed TCR beta diversity per million T cells fell roughly linearly with age, and a significant reduction was already apparent by age roughly 40. Because donor CMV infection status was unknown, age-related changes in expanded clonotypes were potentially confounded. There was a strong correlation between observed TCR beta diversity and the percentage of naive T cells measured by flow cytometry. Estimates of total diversity from one million sequenced T cells were regarded as lower bounds and underestimates.

Systemically healthy Caucasian individuals from Russia, over 30 in total and aged roughly 6 to 100 years, were included as donors. Each donor gave roughly 11 milliliters of peripheral blood, drawn into EDTA-treated Vacutainer tubes. Ficoll-Paque density-gradient centrifugation was used to isolate PBMCs, with at least 6.5 million obtained per sample. Total RNA was extracted from PBMCs with Trizol reagent, with at least 5 micrograms obtained per sample. Naive CD45RAhigh/CD27high T cell percentages were measured by flow cytometry on a PBMC aliquot from every donor. V lost 2 bases and J lost 8 bases; the stretch between them is 13 bases long. The CDR3 spans 13 residues, from the cysteine through the phenylalanine. Only the CDR3 part of the read is kept: 39 bases, read in frame from the first base. Sequences DFQATT (CDR1) and SNEGSKA (CDR2) are obtained from the germline V gene (reference sequence). About this clonotype: No antigen is known for it. No much larger clone is present one base from it, and per-base qualities are unavailable.

Library prep was done by 5' RACE. These reads were obtained on an Illumina HiSeq 2500. The second PCR ran for roughly 7 to 12 cycles and used a J-beta primer mix along with a sample-barcoded 5' primer. A unique molecular identifier was introduced onto each TCR beta cDNA molecule by a template-switch 5' adaptor carrying 12 random nucleotides. Each sample yielded at least 2.5 million CDR3-containing paired-end reads. The Mint cDNA synthesis kit, primed by a TRBC-specific oligonucleotide, was used to synthesize first-strand cDNA from all RNA. Following uracil-DNA glycosylase treatment, a first 18-cycle PCR with universal primers M1SS and BC2_uni_R was performed on all cDNA. The paper's data handling went like this. For normalization, 1 million high-quality reads, each with a distinct molecular identifier, were randomly selected from each sample. Reads sharing molecular identifiers were discarded rather than binned into consensus sequences. MiTCR, set to a Q25 quality threshold and the strictest error-elimination algorithm, was used for CDR3 identification, clonotype clustering and error correction. A nonparametric unseen species model using Euler transformation provided a lower-bound estimate of total TCR beta diversity. Using fastp at Q25 and MiXCR, TCRdb reprocessed the public reads and kept productive beta chains. Each CDR3 protein appears once, grouped with its most common genes and DNA. TCRdb's processing, not the authors', yielded these V and J calls. Present in this sample are 1.5 million to 1.9 million distinct CDR3 sequences, about 45% of which were seen just once. Together, the top ten hold around 4% of the sample.

This clonotype was obtained from a woman aged 18-29 years in good health. Material: blood. The chain is encoded by TRBV20-1 joined to TRBJ2-1; a confident D gene designation cannot be given. The CDR3 here reads CSARLGSSHEQFF. In nucleotide form, the sequence is TGCAGTGCTAGACTGGGGTCTAGTCATGAGCAGTTCTTC.